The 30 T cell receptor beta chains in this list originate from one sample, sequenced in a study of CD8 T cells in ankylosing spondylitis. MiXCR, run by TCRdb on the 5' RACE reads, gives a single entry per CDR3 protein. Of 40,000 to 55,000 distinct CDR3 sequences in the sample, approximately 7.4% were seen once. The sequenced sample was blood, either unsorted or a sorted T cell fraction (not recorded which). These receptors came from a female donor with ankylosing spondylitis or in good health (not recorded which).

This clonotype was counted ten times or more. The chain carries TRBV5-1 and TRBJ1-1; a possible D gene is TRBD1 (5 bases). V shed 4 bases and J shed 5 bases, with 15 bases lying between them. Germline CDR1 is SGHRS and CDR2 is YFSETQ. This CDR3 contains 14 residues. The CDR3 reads CASSPGGRETEAFF. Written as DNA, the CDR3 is TGCGCCAGCAGCCCGGGTGGCAGGGAAACTGAAGCTTTCTTT.

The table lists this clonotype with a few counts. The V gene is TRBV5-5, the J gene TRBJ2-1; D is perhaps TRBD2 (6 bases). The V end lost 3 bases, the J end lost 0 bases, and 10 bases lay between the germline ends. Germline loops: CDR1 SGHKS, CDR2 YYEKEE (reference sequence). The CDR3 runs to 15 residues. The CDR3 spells CASSSEGSSYNEQFF. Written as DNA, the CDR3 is TGTGCCAGCAGCTCGGAGGGAAGCTCCTACAATGAGCAGTTCTTC.

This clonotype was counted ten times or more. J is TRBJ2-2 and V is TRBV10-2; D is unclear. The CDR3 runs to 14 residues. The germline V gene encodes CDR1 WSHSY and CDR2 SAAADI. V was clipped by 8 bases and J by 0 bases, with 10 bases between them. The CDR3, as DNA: TGCGCCAGCGATGCTGGCTCGAACACCGGGGAGCTGTTTTTT. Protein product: CASDAGSNTGELFF.

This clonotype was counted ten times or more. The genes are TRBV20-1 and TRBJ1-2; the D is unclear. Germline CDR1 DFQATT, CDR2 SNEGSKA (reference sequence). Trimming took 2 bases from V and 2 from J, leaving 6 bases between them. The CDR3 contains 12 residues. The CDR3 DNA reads TGCAGTGCTAGATTTGTGAACTATGGCTACACCTTC. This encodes CSARFVNYGYTF.

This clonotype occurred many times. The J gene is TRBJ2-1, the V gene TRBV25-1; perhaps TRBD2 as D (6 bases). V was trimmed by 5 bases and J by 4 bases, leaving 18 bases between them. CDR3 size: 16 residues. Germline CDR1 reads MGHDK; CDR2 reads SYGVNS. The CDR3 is CASSPPSVLRYNEQFF. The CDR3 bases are TGTGCCAGCAGTCCCCCTAGCGTCCTTCGATACAATGAGCAGTTCTTC.

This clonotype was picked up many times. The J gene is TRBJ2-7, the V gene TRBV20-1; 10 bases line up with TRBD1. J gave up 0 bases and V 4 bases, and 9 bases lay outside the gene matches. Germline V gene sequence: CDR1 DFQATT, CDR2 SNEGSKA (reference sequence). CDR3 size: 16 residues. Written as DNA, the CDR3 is TGCAGTGCTAAAAACGACAGGGGGCAGAGCTCCTACGAGCAGTACTTC. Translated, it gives CSAKNDRGQSSYEQYF.

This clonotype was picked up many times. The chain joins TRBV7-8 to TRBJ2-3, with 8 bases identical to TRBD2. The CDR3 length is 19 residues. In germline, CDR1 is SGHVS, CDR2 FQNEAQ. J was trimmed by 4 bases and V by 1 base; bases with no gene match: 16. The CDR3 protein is CASSLVGTSFQLRADTQYF. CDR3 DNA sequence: TGTGCCAGCAGCTTAGTTGGGACTAGTTTTCAGCTGAGGGCAGATACGCAGTATTTT.

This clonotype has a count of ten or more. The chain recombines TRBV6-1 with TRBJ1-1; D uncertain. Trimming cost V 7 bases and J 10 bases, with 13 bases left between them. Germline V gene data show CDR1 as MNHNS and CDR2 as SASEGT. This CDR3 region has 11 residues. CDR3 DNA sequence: TGTGCCAGCATGGTGGTAGGTCTAGCTTTCTTT. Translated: CASMVVGLAFF.

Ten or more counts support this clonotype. CDR3 region: CSARSSSLNYGYTF. The DNA for the CDR3 is TGCAGTGCTAGAAGCAGCTCACTTAACTATGGCTACACCTTC. The chain couples TRBV20-1 to TRBJ1-2; no firm D call. This CDR3 contains 14 residues. CDR1 is DFQATT, CDR2 SNEGSKA, per germline (reference sequence). V was trimmed by 2 bases and J by 1 base, leaving 11 bases between them.

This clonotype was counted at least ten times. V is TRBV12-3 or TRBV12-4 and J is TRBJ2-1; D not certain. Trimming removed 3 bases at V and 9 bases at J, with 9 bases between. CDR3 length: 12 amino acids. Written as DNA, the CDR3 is TGTGCCAGCAGTTTGTCGCCCCCTGAGCAGTTCTTC. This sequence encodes CASSLSPPEQFF.

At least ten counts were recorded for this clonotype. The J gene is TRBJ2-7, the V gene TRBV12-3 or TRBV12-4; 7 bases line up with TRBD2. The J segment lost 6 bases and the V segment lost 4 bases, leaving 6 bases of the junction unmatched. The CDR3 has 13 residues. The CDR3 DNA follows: TGTGCCAGCAGTTATTCGGGGGGAGCCGAGCAGTACGTC. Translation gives CASSYSGGAEQYV.

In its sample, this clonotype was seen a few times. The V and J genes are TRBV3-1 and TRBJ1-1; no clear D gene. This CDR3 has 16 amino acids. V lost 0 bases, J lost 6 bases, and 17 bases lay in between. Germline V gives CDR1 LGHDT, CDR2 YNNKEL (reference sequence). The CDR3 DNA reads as TGTGCCAGCAGCCAAGACTTCATAAGCGTGCGCTCTGAAGCTTTCTTT. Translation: CASSQDFISVRSEAFF. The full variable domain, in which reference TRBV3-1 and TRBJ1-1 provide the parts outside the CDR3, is DTAVSQTPKYLVTQMGNDKSIKCEQNLGHDTMYWYKQDSKKFLKIMFSYNNKELIINETVPNRFSPKSPDKAHLNLHINSLELGDSAVYFCASSQDFISVRSEAFFGQGTRLTVV.

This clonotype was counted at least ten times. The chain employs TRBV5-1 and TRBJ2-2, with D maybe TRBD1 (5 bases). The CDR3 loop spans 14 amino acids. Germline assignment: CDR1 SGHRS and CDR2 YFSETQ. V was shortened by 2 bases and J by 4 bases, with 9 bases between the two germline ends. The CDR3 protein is CASSFITGTGELFF. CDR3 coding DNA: TGCGCCAGCAGCTTTATAACAGGCACCGGGGAGCTGTTTTTT.

This chain's CDR3 is CASSPFDEKLFF. The DNA of the CDR3 is TGTGCCAGCAGCCCGTTCGATGAAAAACTGTTTTTT. This sequence joins TRBV27 and TRBJ1-4; D unclear. Per germline, CDR1 MNHEY and CDR2 SMNVEV (reference sequence). There are 12 residues in the CDR3. The V end lost 6 bases, the J end lost 6 bases, and 8 bases lay between the germline ends.

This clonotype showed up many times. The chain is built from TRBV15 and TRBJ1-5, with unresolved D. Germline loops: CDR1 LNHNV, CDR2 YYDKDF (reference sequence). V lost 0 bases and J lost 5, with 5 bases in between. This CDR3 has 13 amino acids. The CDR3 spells CATSRDHHQPQHF. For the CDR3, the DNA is TGTGCCACCAGCAGAGATCATCATCAGCCCCAGCATTTT. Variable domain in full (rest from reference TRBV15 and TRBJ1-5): DAMVIQNPRYQVTQFGKPVTLSCSQTLNHNVMYWYQQKSSQAPKLLFHYYDKDFNNEADTPDNFQSRRPNTSFCFLDIRSPGLGDTAMYLCATSRDHHQPQHFGDGTRLSIL.

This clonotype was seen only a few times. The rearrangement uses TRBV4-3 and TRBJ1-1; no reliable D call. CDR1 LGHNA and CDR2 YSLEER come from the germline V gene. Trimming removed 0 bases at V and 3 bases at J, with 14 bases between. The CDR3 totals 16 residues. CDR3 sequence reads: CASSQDYQPGDTEAFF. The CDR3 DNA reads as TGCGCCAGCAGCCAAGATTACCAACCTGGGGACACTGAAGCTTTCTTT.

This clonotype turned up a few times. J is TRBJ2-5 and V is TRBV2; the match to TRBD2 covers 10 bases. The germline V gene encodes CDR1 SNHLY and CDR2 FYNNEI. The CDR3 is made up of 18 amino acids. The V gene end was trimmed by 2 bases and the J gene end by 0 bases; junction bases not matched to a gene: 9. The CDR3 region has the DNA TGTGCCAGCAGTGAACAGCTAGCGGGGGTGGAGTACCAAGAGACCCAGTACTTC. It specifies CASSEQLAGVEYQETQYF.

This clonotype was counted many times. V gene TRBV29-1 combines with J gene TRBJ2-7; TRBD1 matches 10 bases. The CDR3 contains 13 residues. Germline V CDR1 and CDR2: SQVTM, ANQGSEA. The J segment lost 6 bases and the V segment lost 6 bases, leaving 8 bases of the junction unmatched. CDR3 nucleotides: TGCAGCGTAGCTAGGACAGGGGGAAGCGAGCAGTACGTC. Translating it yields CSVARTGGSEQYV.

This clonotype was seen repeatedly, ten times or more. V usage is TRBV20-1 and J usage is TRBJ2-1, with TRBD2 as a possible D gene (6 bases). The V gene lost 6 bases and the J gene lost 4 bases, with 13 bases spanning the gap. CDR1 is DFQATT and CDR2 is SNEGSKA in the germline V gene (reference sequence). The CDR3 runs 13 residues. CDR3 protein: CSAGEAPYNEQFF. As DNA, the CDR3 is TGCAGTGCGGGGGAGGCTCCTTACAATGAGCAGTTCTTC.

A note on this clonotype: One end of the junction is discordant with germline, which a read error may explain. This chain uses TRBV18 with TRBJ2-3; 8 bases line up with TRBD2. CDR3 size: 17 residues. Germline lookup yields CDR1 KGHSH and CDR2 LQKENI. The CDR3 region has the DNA TGTGTCAGCTCACCACCCGTTGGGCGGGGGGTAACAGATACGCAGTATTTT. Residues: CVSSPPVGRGVTDTQYF.

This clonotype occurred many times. This CDR3 is CASRRQGLAEETQYF. The CDR3 DNA is TGTGCCAGTAGACGTCAGGGACTAGCGGAAGAGACCCAGTACTTC. This chain links TRBV19 with TRBJ2-5; 11 bases are a match to TRBD2. The CDR3 is 15 residues long. Germline values: CDR1 LNHDA, CDR2 SQIVND (reference sequence). V trimming: 6 bases; J trimming: 3 bases; junction bases outside the gene matches: 6.

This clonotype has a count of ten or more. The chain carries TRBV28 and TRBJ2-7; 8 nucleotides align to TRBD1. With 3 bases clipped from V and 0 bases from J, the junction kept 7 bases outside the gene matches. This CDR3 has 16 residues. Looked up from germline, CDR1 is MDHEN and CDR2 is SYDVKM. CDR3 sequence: CASSFPQGAPSYEQYF. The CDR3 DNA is TGTGCCAGCAGTTTCCCGCAGGGGGCCCCCTCCTACGAGCAGTACTTC.

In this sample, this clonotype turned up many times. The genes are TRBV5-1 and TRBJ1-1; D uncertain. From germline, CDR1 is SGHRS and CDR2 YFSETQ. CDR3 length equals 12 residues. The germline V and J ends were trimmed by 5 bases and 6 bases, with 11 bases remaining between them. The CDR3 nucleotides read TGCGCCAGCAGGACGGATAGGGCTGAAGCTTTCTTT. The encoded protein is CASRTDRAEAFF.

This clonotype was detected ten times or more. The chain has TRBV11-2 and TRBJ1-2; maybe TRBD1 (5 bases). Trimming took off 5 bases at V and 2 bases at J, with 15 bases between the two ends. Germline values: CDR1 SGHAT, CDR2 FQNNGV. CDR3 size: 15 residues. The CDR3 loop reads CASSVQWGGNYGYTF. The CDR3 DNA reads TGTGCCAGCAGCGTCCAGTGGGGGGGGAACTATGGCTACACCTTC.

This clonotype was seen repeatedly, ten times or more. This CDR3 reads CASSPGQGTEAFF. The CDR3 DNA sequence: TGCGCCAGCAGCCCCGGACAGGGAACTGAAGCTTTCTTT. The chain has TRBV5-1 and TRBJ1-1, with 8 bases lining up with TRBD1. Germline V gene lookup returns CDR1 SGHRS and CDR2 YFSETQ. This CDR3 contains 13 residues. The junction had 4 bases not matched to a gene; V was cut back by 4 bases and J by 5 bases. The full variable domain, rest sourced from reference TRBV5-1 and TRBJ1-1, is KAGVTQTPRYLIKTRGQQVTLSCSPISGHRSVSWYQQTPGQGLQFLFEYFSETQRNKGNFPGRFSGRQFSNSRSEMNVSTLELGDSALYLCASSPGQGTEAFFGQGTRLTVV.

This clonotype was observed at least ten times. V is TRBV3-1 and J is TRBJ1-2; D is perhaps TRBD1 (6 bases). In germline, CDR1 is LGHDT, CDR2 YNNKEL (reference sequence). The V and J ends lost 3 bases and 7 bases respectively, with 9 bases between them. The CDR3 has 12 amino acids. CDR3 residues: CASSHTGSGYTF. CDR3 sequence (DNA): TGTGCCAGCAGCCATACAGGGTCTGGCTACACCTTC. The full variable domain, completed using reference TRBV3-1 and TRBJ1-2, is DTAVSQTPKYLVTQMGNDKSIKCEQNLGHDTMYWYKQDSKKFLKIMFSYNNKELIINETVPNRFSPKSPDKAHLNLHINSLELGDSAVYFCASSHTGSGYTFGSGTRLTVV.

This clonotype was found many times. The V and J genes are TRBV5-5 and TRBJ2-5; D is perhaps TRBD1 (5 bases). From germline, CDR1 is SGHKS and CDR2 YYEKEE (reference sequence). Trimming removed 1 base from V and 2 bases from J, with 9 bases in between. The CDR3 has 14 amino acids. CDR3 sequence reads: CASSLYQGQETQYF. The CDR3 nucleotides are TGTGCCAGCAGCTTGTATCAGGGACAAGAGACCCAGTACTTC.

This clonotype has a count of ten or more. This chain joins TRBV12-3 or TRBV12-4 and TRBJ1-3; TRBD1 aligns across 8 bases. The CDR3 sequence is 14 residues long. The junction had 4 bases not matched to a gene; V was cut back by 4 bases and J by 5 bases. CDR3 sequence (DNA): TGTGCCAGCAGTTCCGGACAGGGCAGAAACACCATATATTTT. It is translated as CASSSGQGRNTIYF.

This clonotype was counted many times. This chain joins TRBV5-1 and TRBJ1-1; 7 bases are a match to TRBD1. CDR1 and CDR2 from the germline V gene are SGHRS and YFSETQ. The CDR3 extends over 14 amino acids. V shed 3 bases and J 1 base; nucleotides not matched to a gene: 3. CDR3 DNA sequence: TGCGCCAGCAGCTGGGGGACAGCGAACACTGAAGCTTTCTTT. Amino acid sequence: CASSWGTANTEAFF. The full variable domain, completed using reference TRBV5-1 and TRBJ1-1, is KAGVTQTPRYLIKTRGQQVTLSCSPISGHRSVSWYQQTPGQGLQFLFEYFSETQRNKGNFPGRFSGRQFSNSRSEMNVSTLELGDSALYLCASSWGTANTEAFFGQGTRLTVV.

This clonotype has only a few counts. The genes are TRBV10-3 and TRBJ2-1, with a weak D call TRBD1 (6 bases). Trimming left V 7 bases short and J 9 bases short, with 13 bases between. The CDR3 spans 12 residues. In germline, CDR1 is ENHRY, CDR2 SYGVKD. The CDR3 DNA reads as TGTGCCATCACCGGCCAGGACAGTGAGCAGTTCTTC. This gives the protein CAITGQDSEQFF.